This T cell receptor beta chain appears in the sequencing data of a study of identical twins. With respect to this clonotype: Its antigen is currently unknown.

Each CDR3 protein is one row after TCRdb ran MiXCR on the 5' RACE reads. Among approximately 550,000 distinct CDR3 sequences listed, approximately 20% were seen once. Trimming took 4 bases from V and 0 from J; bases not matched to a gene: 6. The germline CDR1 and CDR2 sequences are MDHEN and SYDVKM. The CDR3 is made up of 16 amino acids. Study-wide findings and caveats: There was more out-of-frame TCR alpha sharing in monozygotic twins than models estimated.

The data also belong to a second study, concerning yellow fever vaccine responses in identical twins.

The specimen was CD4+ T cells sorted from blood. This receptor was obtained from a woman aged 18 to 35 in good health. The chain links TRBV28 to TRBJ2-7; 10 bases align to TRBD1. CDR3 residues: CASSSGTGDFSYEQYF. The CDR3 DNA is TGTGCCAGCAGTTCGGGGACAGGGGACTTCTCCTACGAGCAGTACTTC.